This is a list of T cell receptor beta chains from one sample in a study of tumor-infiltrating lymphocytes in primary liver carcinoma. TCRdb used MiXCR to reprocess the multiplex PCR reads, holding one entry per CDR3 protein. Found here are roughly 120,000 distinct CDR3 sequences, 64% of them singletons; the top ten hold 7.5% to 9%. The sample consisted of liver tumor tissue from sampling region 3. The receptor set was obtained from an older woman with primary liver carcinoma and hepatitis B virus infection. Each CDR3 is given with its conserved first and last residue. The order of the fields is J gene, D gene, V gene, clone size, CDR3 DNA, CDR3 protein. A D gene is named only where the DNA matches it firmly. Clone size is shown for a subset of rows, as once, few, many or a class of expanded clone.

>TRBJ2-1|TRBD1|TRBV11-3|.
TGTGCCAGTAGCCCCCCGCCGAGACAGGGAAACAATGAGCAGTTCTTC
CASSPPPRQGNNEQFF
>TRBJ2-3|TRBD1|TRBV28|.
TGTGCCAGCAGTTTAGAGATGGACAGGGGGGGAACTATAACCAACAAAGATACGCAGTATTTT
CASSLEMDRGGTITNKDTQYF
>TRBJ1-2|.|TRBV6-5|.
TGTGCCAGCAATTCAGGGAGGAAGTATGGCTACACCTTC
CASNSGRKYGYTF
>TRBJ2-1|TRBD2|TRBV28|few
TGTGCCAGCAGTCCGTTGACTAGCTGGGATAATTCCTACAATGAGCAGTTCTTC
CASSPLTSWDNSYNEQFF
>TRBJ2-1|.|TRBV6-6|.
TGTGCCAACAGTTACGAGGCCGCTAGCCGATACTACAATGAGCAGTTCTTC
CANSYEAASRYYNEQFF
>TRBJ2-3|.|TRBV11-2|.
TGTGCCAGCAGCATGGGACTTTCCACAGATACGCGGTACTTT
CASSMGLSTDTRYF
>TRBJ2-1|TRBD2|TRBV12-3/TRBV12-4|many
TGTGCCAGCAGTCAATCCGGGACTAGCGGTAACAATGAGCAGTTCTTC
CASSQSGTSGNNEQFF
>TRBJ1-5|.|TRBV5-1|few
TGCGCCAGCACCCGGGGGGACGGGACCAATCAGCCCCAGCATTTT
CASTRGDGTNQPQHF
>TRBJ1-1|.|TRBV2|few
TGTGCCAGCAGTGAACAGGGAACCAGGAACACTGAAGCTTTCTTT
CASSEQGTRNTEAFF
>TRBJ2-1|.|TRBV11-2|.
TGTGCCAGCTGCCGACTAAATCCAGAGGTTGCCAATGAGCAGTTCTTC
CASCRLNPEVANEQFF
>TRBJ1-3|TRBD1|TRBV10-3|.
TGTGCCATCAGTCCCTCAGACAGGGGGAAGTCTGGAAACACCATATATTTT
CAISPSDRGKSGNTIYF
>TRBJ1-1|TRBD1|TRBV11-2|many
TGTGCCAGCAGCCGACGGGACAGAACGAACACTGAAGCTTTCTTT
CASSRRDRTNTEAFF
>TRBJ2-2|.|TRBV20-1|.
TGCAGTGCTAGTGCAAGGCAGGTTACGAACACCGGGGAGCTGTTTTTT
CSASARQVTNTGELFF
>TRBJ2-1|.|TRBV11-2|.
TGTGTCAGCAGCTTAGCGCTTAGCTCTTACAATGAGCAGTTCTTC
CVSSLALSSYNEQFF
>TRBJ2-7|.|TRBV6-6|.
TGTGCCAGCTGGGGCACCGACGGTGGGACCTCCCACGAGCAGTACTTC
CASWGTDGGTSHEQYF
>TRBJ2-7|.|TRBV29-1|.
TGCAGCGCCAGGACGTGGACCTACGAGGAGTACTTC
CSARTWTYEEYF
>TRBJ2-3|.|TRBV29-1|.
TGCAGCGTACACAGGGGGGGAGCACATACGCAGTATTTT
CSVHRGGAHTQYF
>TRBJ2-5|.|TRBV28|many
TGTGCCAGTAAGACGGGGGGCGCAGAGACCCAGTACTTC
CASKTGGAETQYF
>TRBJ2-3|.|TRBV5-4|.
TGTGCCAGCAGGACCCCGGCCATCGATACGCAGTATTTT
CASRTPAIDTQYF
>TRBJ2-5|TRBD1|TRBV29-1|medium-sized
TGCAGCGTGGAAGGGGGGACAGGGGACCAAGAGACCCAGTACTTC
CSVEGGTGDQETQYF
>TRBJ2-3|TRBD2|TRBV28|few
TGTGCCAGCAGTACACTATCCGGGACTAGCCGCACAGATACGCAGTATTTT
CASSTLSGTSRTDTQYF
>TRBJ1-6|.|TRBV6-1|.
TGTGCCAGCAGTGACTACGAGCCGACCCGTAATTCACCCCTCCACTTT
CASSDYEPTRNSPLHF
>TRBJ2-7|.|TRBV6-5|.
TGTGCCAGCAGTAATACAGGGACATATACAGCCTACGAGCAGTACTTC
CASSNTGTYTAYEQYF
>TRBJ2-1|.|TRBV2|.
TGTGCCAGCAGACAGCTCTCCTACAATGAGCAGTTCTTC
CASRQLSYNEQFF
>TRBJ2-2|.|TRBV7-9|.
TGTGCCAGCAGCTTTGGGGTGACGAACACCGGGAAGCTGTTTTTT
CASSFGVTNTGKLFF
>TRBJ2-1|TRBD2|TRBV15|many
TGTGCCACCCAGGGGACTAGCGTATACAATGAGCAGTTCTTC
CATQGTSVYNEQFF
>TRBJ2-5|TRBD2|TRBV5-6|few
TGTGCCAGCAGCTGGGGGGGGGAGACCCAGTACTTC
CASSWGGETQYF
>TRBJ2-5|.|TRBV12-3/TRBV12-4|many
TGTGCCAGCAGTGACCCTCCCACCCAAGAGACCCAGTACTTC
CASSDPPTQETQYF
>TRBJ1-5|.|TRBV6-2/TRBV6-3|many
TGTGCCAGCAGTCCGGCCGGTGAGGATCAGCCCCAGCATTTT
CASSPAGEDQPQHF
>TRBJ2-5|TRBD2|TRBV12-3/TRBV12-4|.
TGTGCCAGCAGTTTTAGCGGGAAGTGGCTGGAGACCCAGTACTTC
CASSFSGKWLETQYF
>TRBJ1-2|TRBD1|TRBV5-5|many
TGTGCCAGCAGCTTGGGGGGACAGGGTGGCTACACCTTC
CASSLGGQGGYTF
>TRBJ1-2|TRBD1|TRBV4-1|many
TGCGCCAGCAGCCCTCACTTAATAGTAGGGACAGGAACAATAGCTAACTATGGCTACACCTTC
CASSPHLIVGTGTIANYGYTF
>TRBJ2-3|.|TRBV11-2|.
TGTGCCAGCAGCTCGGGGCGCCTTAGCACGGATACGCAGTATTTT
CASSSGRLSTDTQYF
>TRBJ2-6|TRBD1|TRBV28|.
TGTGCCAGCAGTTTCCAGGGGGCAGATGGGGCCAACGTCCTGACTTTC
CASSFQGADGANVLTF
>TRBJ2-3|TRBD2|TRBV29-1|.
TGCAGCGTTGCTAGCGGGATCGAATCAGATACGCAGTATTTT
CSVASGIESDTQYF
>TRBJ2-1|.|TRBV29-1|.
TGCAGCACCACGACTAGTCCTTCTGGTTCCGATGAGCAGTTCTTC
CSTTTSPSGSDEQFF
>TRBJ1-1|.|TRBV12-3/TRBV12-4|.
TGTGCCAGTAATTCGGGGCCGAGCACTGAAGCTTTCTTT
CASNSGPSTEAFF
>TRBJ1-2|.|TRBV4-2|.
TGTGCCAGCGGCCAAGAAGGGGGTGCTCCCTATGGCTACACCTTC
CASGQEGGAPYGYTF
>TRBJ2-5|.|TRBV5-4|many
TGTGCCAGCAGCTTATCGCAGGGCGTCGCAGAGACCCAGTACTTC
CASSLSQGVAETQYF
>TRBJ2-3|TRBD2|TRBV5-1|many
TGCGCCAGCAGCACCGGGACTAGCGGGAGCACAGATACGCAGTATTTT
CASSTGTSGSTDTQYF
>TRBJ2-7|TRBD2|TRBV11-3|.
TGTTTCAGCAGCTTAGATCGGGCTAGCGGCTATGAGCAGCACTTC
CFSSLDRASGYEQHF
>TRBJ2-7|.|TRBV6-5|many
TGTGCCAGCAGTTCAAGACAGCCCCCCTACGAGCAGTACTTC
CASSSRQPPYEQYF
>TRBJ2-1|TRBD1|TRBV5-8|.
TGTGCCAGCATAACCGGGACAGGGCTTCGAAATGAGCAGTTCTTC
CASITGTGLRNEQFF
>TRBJ2-1|TRBD2|TRBV5-4|.
TGTGCCAGCAGCTTGGTGGCGGGAGATCACAATGATCAGCTCTTC
CASSLVAGDHNDQLF
>TRBJ2-7|.|TRBV13|.
TGTGCCAGCATGAAGAAAACGGAAGTGAACGAGCTGTACTTC
CASMKKTEVNELYF
>TRBJ2-5|.|TRBV2|.
TGTGCCAGCGATTGGAACGGGGTTCGTTCGGAGACCCAGTACTTC
CASDWNGVRSETQYF
>TRBJ2-1|TRBD2|TRBV11-2|.
TGTGCCAGCAGCTTACCCACGGGGACGTGGGAGCGGGACTGTTTCCGAAATGAGCAGCTCTTC
CASSLPTGTWERDCFRNEQLF
>TRBJ2-7|.|TRBV30|many
TGTGCCTGGACAAAAAGGACGGGAGACTACGAGCAGTACTTC
CAWTKRTGDYEQYF
>TRBJ2-3|.|TRBV5-1|many
TGCGCCAGCAGCCGGACATCCCTTCCGACAGATACGCAGTATTTT
CASSRTSLPTDTQYF
>TRBJ2-2|TRBD1|TRBV6-2/TRBV6-3|.
TGTGCCAGCAATTACGACAGGGTAGGCACCGGGGAGCTGTTTTTC
CASNYDRVGTGELFF
>TRBJ2-1|.|TRBV6-5|.
TGTACCAGCAGTTACGGGGCGTACAATGAGGAGTTCTTC
CTSSYGAYNEEFF
>TRBJ2-2|.|TRBV12-3/TRBV12-4|.
TGTGCCAGCAGTTTTCAGGCGCAAACGAACACCAGGGAGCTGTTTTTT
CASSFQAQTNTRELFF
>TRBJ1-1|TRBD1|TRBV10-3|.
TGTACCATCAGTGCTCGGGACAGCAGGAACGCTGAAGCTTTCTTT
CTISARDSRNAEAFF
>TRBJ2-3|.|TRBV5-1|.
TGCGCCAGCAAGCTCCTGGCGGGAAACCCCTCAGATACGCAGTATTTT
CASKLLAGNPSDTQYF
>TRBJ2-7|.|TRBV5-6|many
TGTGCCAGCAGCTTGGGAGTTGCGACCAGGGGCTACGAGCAGTACTTC
CASSLGVATRGYEQYF
>TRBJ2-6|TRBD1|TRBV28|many
TGTGCCAGCACTTCACCCAGGACAGGGGGCGATGGGGCCAACGTCCTGACTTTC
CASTSPRTGGDGANVLTF
>TRBJ2-1|TRBD2|TRBV4-1|many
TGCGCCAGCAGCCAAGCCGCTAGCGGGGGAAACAATGAGCAGTTCTTC
CASSQAASGGNNEQFF
>TRBJ2-3|.|TRBV11-2|.
TGTGCCAGCATCTTAGTAAGCCGCAGCACAGACACACAGTATTTT
CASILVSRSTDTQYF
>TRBJ2-1|.|TRBV18|.
TGTGCCAGCTCACCACTGGGGGGCCCTTACGATGAGCAGTTCTTC
CASSPLGGPYDEQFF
>TRBJ2-2|TRBD1|TRBV15|.
TGTGCCGCCAGCAGAGACAGGGAGATCACCGGGGAGCTGTTTTTT
CAASRDREITGELFF